Reported below is one T cell receptor beta chain. This clonotype has ten or more counts. Its recognized antigen is unknown. No base quality values were provided; no much bigger clone lies one nucleotide off. The CDR3 runs 14 residues from the cysteine to the phenylalanine. The DNA shown is the 42-base CDR3, in frame from base 1. V is clipped by 4 bases and J by 4 bases, and the sequence between their germline boundaries is 14 bases long. Reading the germline V gene gives CDR1 SGDLS and CDR2 YYNGEE. This sample is drawn from a study of T cells in Graves' hyperthyroidism and ophthalmopathy (dated by TCRdb to the late 2010s). Some background on the complete study: Peripheral blood samples were taken at initial diagnosis, before any treatment was given. After sampling, hyperthyroidism patients received methimazole starting at 30 mg daily, and ophthalmopathy patients received high-dose intravenous methylprednisolone. Whether ophthalmopathy could be predicted prospectively was tested in an independent validation cohort made up of 18 to 20 hyperthyroidism patients plus 17 patients who later progressed to ophthalmopathy. To identify distinguishing TCR V-J signatures, a discovery cohort of around 100 patients was used, comprising some 43 with Graves' ophthalmopathy and approximately 57 with stable Graves' hyperthyroidism. The study also compared thyroid tissue and blood T-cell repertoires from over 5 Graves' hyperthyroidism patients. The 90 to 100 discovery patients were randomly divided into training and test sets at a 7:3 ratio. TCR Vbeta CDR3 sequencing of approximately 140 peripheral blood samples (under 45 ophthalmopathy, some 75 hyperthyroidism and roughly 17 progressor patients) is reported in the paper.

Hyperthyroidism patients were newly diagnosed, with disease duration under 2 months, and aged 18 to 65 years. Patients with uncontrolled infections, other autoimmune diseases, pregnancy or lactation were excluded. Clinical symptoms, serum thyroxine and TRAb, thyroid ultrasound, and orbital computed tomography formed the basis for the diagnoses. For progressor patients, blood was drawn at the first diagnosis of hyperthyroidism, before any ophthalmopathy symptoms had appeared. PBMCs were isolated from about 9.2 ml of fresh peripheral blood by Ficoll-Paque density gradient centrifugation. Progressor patients were initially diagnosed with Graves' hyperthyroidism and developed ophthalmopathy during follow-up. Total RNA was extracted with Trizol reagent, and quality was checked on an Agilent 2100 Bioanalyzer. Amplification of TCR beta CDR3 regions was carried out from RNA transcripts. The TCR CDR3 was subjected to a first round of RT-PCR using the HTBI primer set and the Qiagen OneStep RT-PCR kit. Libraries were constructed in a second round of multiplex PCR, after which size selection and purification were carried out. Paired-end sequencing of the libraries was performed with 100 bp reads on an Illumina HiSeq2000. The study's own analysis went as follows. Raw data were processed with SOAPnuke, discarding reads with adapters, uncalled bases, mean Phred below 15, or no exact constant-primer or identifier match. High-quality paired reads were merged with COPE v1.2.5, and unique nucleotide sequences were defined as clonotypes. MiTCR v1.1 was used to align the clonotypes against IMGT TRBV, TRBD and TRBJ reference segments. The analysis was restricted to V-J combinations with a frequency above 0.0001, which together covered about 99% of the repertoires. A TCS score was defined as the ratio between F50 (clonal expansion) and ExV (chaos), using BLOSUM62-based TCRdist between CDR3 peptides within each V-J. Welch's t-statistics and random forest reduced just over 500 V-J features to about 12, which were used in a naive Bayes classifier (R e1071). The public reads were reanalyzed by TCRdb: fastp trimming at Q25, MiXCR alignment, in-frame beta chains only. All rows with the same CDR3 protein become a single entry with the most common DNA and genes. For this entry, the V and J calls and clone size follow TCRdb and not the study's own pipeline. The sample table shows hundreds of thousands of distinct CDR3 sequences, and approximately 26% are seen once. The ten largest clones represent around 28% of the sample.

The investigation overall reported the following: During validation, the model predicted progression to ophthalmopathy a median of approximately 6.5 months ahead of onset, with approximately 70% sensitivity and roughly 72% specificity. Most expanded thyroid clonotypes (frequency above 0.001) were also found in blood, which suggests that blood repertoires may mirror thyroid immune responses. Sample size was not statistically predetermined, and investigators were not blinded to group allocation. A model built on a 13 V-J signature distinguished ophthalmopathy from stable hyperthyroidism, reaching around 90% sensitivity and 81% to 83% specificity in cross-validation and 80%/75% in testing.

The source of this sequence is a man aged 40-50 years with Graves' hyperthyroidism that later progressed to Graves' ophthalmopathy. The sequenced sample consisted of blood. The rearranged segments are TRBV9 and TRBJ1-1; no D gene call is confident. The CDR3 region reads CASSPSISSTEAFF. The sequence in DNA is TGTGCCAGCAGCCCCTCAATTTCGAGCACTGAAGCTTTCTTT.